Below are 32 T cell receptor beta chains sequenced from a single sample in a study of OX40 agonist ivuxolimab in advanced cancers. The data were produced by immunoSEQ multiplex PCR, yet TCRdb's version contains in-frame clones alone and is incomplete. The sample lists some 23,000 clones, about 86% occurring once. Specimen: CD4+ or CD8+ T cells sorted from blood, collected in a trial of the OX40 agonist ivuxolimab. All receptors derive from an adult with an advanced solid tumor such as melanoma, head and neck, liver or kidney cancer.

This chain links TRBV9 with TRBJ2-3; D is possibly TRBD2 (6 bases). Germline V gives CDR1 SGDLS, CDR2 YYNGEE. The CDR3 is 14 residues long. Trimming pared 0 bases from V and 4 bases from J, leaving 9 bases between. This CDR3 is CASSVETSSDTQYF. Here the CDR3 DNA reads TGTGCCAGCAGCGTAGAAACTAGCTCAGATACGCAGTATTTT.

The chain combines TRBV9 with TRBJ2-5; 8 bases map to TRBD2. This CDR3 region has 15 residues. The V segment lost 0 bases and the J segment 5 bases; nucleotides outside the gene matches: 6. Germline assignment: CDR1 SGDLS and CDR2 YYNGEE. The CDR3 DNA reads as TGTGCCAGCAGCGTAGACGGGAGGGCGGGGGAGACCCAGTACTTC. Its protein is CASSVDGRAGETQYF.

This clone was picked up a small number of times. J is TRBJ2-2 and V is TRBV19; the D gene is possibly TRBD1 (5 bases). Between the trimmed V and J ends, which lost 9 bases and 3 bases, there was a span of 8 bases. In germline, CDR1 is LNHDA, CDR2 SQIVND (reference sequence). The CDR3 spans 12 residues. The CDR3 bases are TGTGCCAGCCTAGGGGACACCGGGGAGCTGTTTTTT. Translated: CASLGDTGELFF.

The rearrangement links TRBV29-1 to TRBJ1-1; the D is unclear. CDR1 SQVTM and CDR2 ANQGSEA come from the germline V gene. V lost 2 bases, J lost 9 bases, and 10 bases lay in between. There are 11 residues in the CDR3. CDR3 region: CSVEWLYKAFF. CDR3 DNA: TGCAGCGTTGAATGGCTCTACAAAGCTTTCTTT.

The rearrangement joins TRBV7-9 to TRBJ2-7; 8 bases map to TRBD2. CDR1 is SEHNR and CDR2 is FQNEAQ in the germline V gene (reference sequence). This CDR3 contains 13 residues. The J segment lost 6 bases and the V segment lost 5 bases, leaving 6 bases of the junction unmatched. The CDR3: CASSLPGGTEQYF. The CDR3, as DNA: TGTGCCAGCAGCCTGCCGGGAGGGACCGAGCAGTACTTC.

The genes are TRBV27 and TRBJ2-2, with 12 bases aligning to TRBD1. The germline gives CDR1 MNHEY, CDR2 SMNVEV (reference sequence). The V gene end was trimmed by 4 bases and the J gene end by 4 bases; junction bases not matched to a gene: 4. The CDR3 covers 16 residues. The CDR3 is CASSSGTGGVTGELFF. In DNA, the CDR3 is TGTGCCAGCAGTTCGGGGACAGGGGGCGTCACCGGGGAGCTGTTTTTT.

This rearrangement joins TRBV4-1 to TRBJ1-1; D may be TRBD1 (5 bases). This CDR3 has 15 amino acids. Trimming stripped 1 base from V and 5 bases from J, with 14 bases between. Looked up from germline, CDR1 is MGHRA and CDR2 is YSYEKL. The CDR3 spells CASSQAPGGGTEAFF. CDR3 sequence (DNA): TGCGCCAGCAGCCAAGCTCCGGGGGGAGGAACTGAAGCTTTCTTT.

The chain carries TRBV14 and TRBJ1-5; D call uncertain. The length of the CDR3 is 12 residues. V was trimmed by 1 base and J by 6 bases, leaving 4 bases between them. CDR1 and CDR2 from the germline V gene are SGHDN and FVKESK. The CDR3, as DNA: TGTGCCAGCAGCCAAGGGGGTCAGCCCCAGCATTTT. Protein sequence: CASSQGGQPQHF.

The V call is TRBV7-9, the J call TRBJ1-3; no reliable D call. V was cut by 5 bases and J by 8 bases, with 10 bases left in between. Germline V gives CDR1 SEHNR, CDR2 FQNEAQ (reference sequence). The CDR3 covers 12 residues. The CDR3 DNA follows: TGTGCCAGCAGCCGGAGCGACGACACCATATATTTT. It codes for CASSRSDDTIYF.

The V and J genes are TRBV27 and TRBJ2-7; 9 bases agree with TRBD2. V dropped 2 bases and J dropped 3; count of bases not matched to a gene: 11. The germline gives CDR1 MNHEY, CDR2 SMNVEV (reference sequence). This CDR3 is 17 amino acids long. CDR3 nucleotides: TGTGCCAGCAGTTTAGAACCCCCGGGACTAGCAGACTACGAGCAGTACTTC. It translates to CASSLEPPGLADYEQYF.

This clone was seen only a few times. The chain is built from TRBV5-1 and TRBJ1-5; the D gene is possibly TRBD1 (5 bases). The CDR3 contains 13 residues. V was pared by 2 bases and J by 5 bases, with 8 bases between. Per the germline V gene, CDR1 is SGHRS and CDR2 is YFSETQ. In nucleotides, the CDR3 is TGCGCCAGCAGCTTCGAAGGGGATCAGCCCCAGCATTTT. Its translation: CASSFEGDQPQHF.

V is TRBV20-1 and J is TRBJ2-7; D unresolved. Germline values: CDR1 DFQATT, CDR2 SNEGSKA (reference sequence). The V end lost 5 bases, the J end lost 4 bases, and 9 bases lay between the germline ends. The CDR3 loop spans 11 amino acids. The CDR3 region has the DNA TGCAGTGCTCCCACAGATTACGAGCAGTACTTC. Its translation is CSAPTDYEQYF.

By share of the sample, this clone is medium-sized. This chain's CDR3 is CASTPPRGKQYF. CDR3 nucleotides: TGTGCCAGCACCCCGCCTAGGGGAAAACAGTACTTC. This chain joins TRBV28 and TRBJ2-7; possible D gene TRBD1, 5 bases. V was cut by 7 bases and J by 10 bases, with 17 bases left in between. CDR1 is MDHEN, CDR2 SYDVKM, per germline. The CDR3 consists of 12 residues. The full variable domain, with the rest looked up from reference TRBV28 and TRBJ2-7, is DVKVTQSSRYLVKRTGEKVFLECVQDMDHENMFWYRQDPGLGLRLIYFSYDVKMKEKGDIPEGYSVSREKKERFSLILESASTNQTSMYLCASTPPRGKQYFGPGTRLTVT.

This clone was detected a few times. The rearrangement links TRBV19 to TRBJ2-2, with D possibly called TRBD1 or TRBD2 (5 bases each). This CDR3 spans 16 amino acids. CDR1 is LNHDA, CDR2 SQIVND, per germline (reference sequence). The V and J ends lost 4 bases and 8 bases respectively, with 20 bases between them. The CDR3 here is CASSNPLGGVAGELFF. CDR3 sequence (DNA): TGTGCCAGTAGTAACCCCCTTGGGGGAGTGGCTGGGGAGCTGTTTTTT.

This clone was recorded once. The chain couples TRBV5-6 to TRBJ1-4; possible D gene TRBD1, 6 bases. The CDR3 extends over 13 amino acids. The germline V and J ends were trimmed by 4 bases and 7 bases, with 11 bases remaining between them. Germline CDR1 is SGHDT and CDR2 is YYEEEE. The CDR3 region is CASSTLGGEKLFF. The DNA of the CDR3 is TGTGCCAGCAGCACATTAGGGGGTGAAAAACTGTTTTTT.

The J gene is TRBJ2-7, the V gene TRBV19; D gene unclear. The CDR3 has 14 amino acids. In germline, CDR1 is LNHDA, CDR2 SQIVND (reference sequence). Trimming took off 3 bases at V and 3 bases at J, with 12 bases between the two ends. The CDR3 region has the DNA TGTGCCAGTAGTATCTGGGAAGGAGACTACGAGCAGTACTTC. It codes for CASSIWEGDYEQYF.

The V call is TRBV9, the J call TRBJ1-3; D is perhaps TRBD1 (5 bases). Per the germline V gene, CDR1 is SGDLS and CDR2 is YYNGEE. V gave up 8 bases and J gave up 0 bases, with 9 bases separating them. This CDR3 spans 13 amino acids. Here the CDR3 DNA reads TGTGCCAGTGGGGGGACCTCTGGAAACACCATATATTTT. Its protein is CASGGTSGNTIYF.

The chain has TRBV28 and TRBJ2-7; the D gene is possibly TRBD1 (6 bases). Deletions cut 3 bases from V and 6 bases from J, with 15 bases between. Germline CDR1 MDHEN, CDR2 SYDVKM. The CDR3 runs to 14 residues. The CDR3 DNA follows: TGTGCCAGCAGTTTCATACAGGGAGTAGGCGAGCAGTACTTC. It is translated as CASSFIQGVGEQYF.

The chain combines TRBV19 with TRBJ2-2; maybe TRBD1 (7 bases). Germline CDR1 and CDR2: LNHDA and SQIVND (reference sequence). The germline V and J ends were trimmed by 3 bases and 5 bases, with 13 bases remaining between them. CDR3 size: 15 residues. Here the CDR3 reads CASSIGGQLTGELFF. CDR3 sequence (DNA): TGTGCCAGTAGTATCGGGGGACAGTTAACCGGGGAGCTGTTTTTT. The full variable domain, completed using reference TRBV19 and TRBJ2-2, is DGGITQSPKYLFRKEGQNVTLSCEQNLNHDAMYWYRQDPGQGLRLIYYSQIVNDFQKGDIAEGYSVSREKKESFPLTVTSAQKNPTAFYLCASSIGGQLTGELFFGEGSRLTVL.

The chain joins TRBV5-1 to TRBJ2-5, with 9 bases aligning to TRBD2. The CDR3 runs 17 residues. Losses at the gene ends were 0 bases for V and 0 bases for J; bases not matched to a gene: 6. Germline CDR1 and CDR2: SGHRS and YFSETQ. The CDR3, as DNA: TGCGCCAGCAGCTTGGAGGAAGCGGGGGGAGACCAAGAGACCCAGTACTTC. Its translation is CASSLEEAGGDQETQYF.

Here the CDR3 reads CASSLTRAPFQPQHF. The CDR3 region has the DNA TGTGCCAGCAGTTTGACGCGGGCTCCCTTTCAGCCCCAGCATTTT. The V and J genes are TRBV27 and TRBJ1-5; D not resolved. The CDR3 is 15 amino acids. V lost 3 bases and J 6 bases, leaving 15 bases between the germline ends. Germline V gives CDR1 MNHEY, CDR2 SMNVEV (reference sequence).

The chain is built from TRBV7-9 and TRBJ2-7; 8 nucleotides match TRBD1. There are 17 residues in the CDR3. CDR1 is SEHNR, CDR2 FQNEAQ, per germline (reference sequence). Losses at the gene ends were 5 bases for V and 1 base for J; bases not matched to a gene: 13. CDR3 bases: TGTGCCAGCAGCCTCGGCTGGACAGGGAATCAATCCTACGAGCAGTACTTC. As protein: CASSLGWTGNQSYEQYF.

By sample share, this clone is medium-sized. This chain joins TRBV7-9 and TRBJ2-7, with D unclear. The V end was cut by 5 bases, the J end by 3 bases, with 5 bases between. The CDR3 loop spans 11 amino acids. Looked up from germline, CDR1 is SEHNR and CDR2 is FQNEAQ (reference sequence). The CDR3 region is CASSDRYEQYF. CDR3 in DNA: TGTGCCAGCAGCGACCGCTACGAGCAGTACTTC.

CDR3 protein: CASSLSGPHEAFF. CDR3 bases: TGTGCCAGCAGTTTATCGGGACCGCATGAAGCTTTCTTT. This chain connects TRBV27 to TRBJ1-1, with D maybe TRBD1 (5 bases). This CDR3 has 13 amino acids. CDR1 and CDR2 (germline): MNHEY, SMNVEV (reference sequence). The germline V and J ends were trimmed by 0 bases and 7 bases, with 9 bases remaining between them.

This chain uses TRBV4-3 with TRBJ2-7; D remains unclear. This CDR3 region has 15 residues. The V end lost 4 bases, the J end lost 3 bases, and 16 bases lay between the germline ends. Per the germline V gene, CDR1 is LGHNA and CDR2 is YSLEER. Here the CDR3 DNA reads TGCGCCAGCAGCCCAAAGAGACGGAATTACTACGAGCAGTACTTC. Protein product: CASSPKRRNYYEQYF.

The chain has TRBV27 and TRBJ1-5; D unclear. V shed 7 bases and J shed 7 bases, with 11 bases lying between them. This CDR3 is 12 amino acids long. Germline-derived CDR1 and CDR2 are MNHEY and SMNVEV (reference sequence). The CDR3 DNA reads as TGTGCCAGCACCACCGGCGGACAGCCCCAGCATTTT. Translating gives CASTTGGQPQHF.

The genes are TRBV19 and TRBJ2-6, with D hard to call. The CDR3 length is 15 residues. Per germline, CDR1 LNHDA and CDR2 SQIVND (reference sequence). Trimming took off 1 base at V and 3 bases at J, with 7 bases between the two ends. CDR3 DNA: TGTGCCAGTAGTATAGTGGGCTATGGGGCCAACGTCCTGACTTTC. Its translation is CASSIVGYGANVLTF. The full variable domain, in which reference TRBV19 and TRBJ2-6 provide the parts outside the CDR3, is DGGITQSPKYLFRKEGQNVTLSCEQNLNHDAMYWYRQDPGQGLRLIYYSQIVNDFQKGDIAEGYSVSREKKESFPLTVTSAQKNPTAFYLCASSIVGYGANVLTFGAGSRLTVL.

The chain joins TRBV7-6 to TRBJ1-1; tentatively, D is TRBD1 (5 bases). The CDR3 has 13 amino acids. Germline CDR1 and CDR2: SGHVS and FNYEAQ. The V end lost 7 bases, the J end lost 4 bases, and 13 bases lay between the germline ends. CDR3 sequence reads: CASTRGVGTEAFF. DNA for the CDR3: TGTGCCAGCACCCGAGGGGTCGGCACTGAAGCTTTCTTT.

In its sample, this clone is large. J is TRBJ1-3 and V is TRBV30; perhaps TRBD1 as D (5 bases). Per germline, CDR1 GTSNPN and CDR2 SVGIG (reference sequence). V dropped 2 bases and J dropped 0 bases, with 20 bases sitting between them. The CDR3 totals 18 residues. The CDR3 spells CAWSRAGGGARSGNTIYF. The CDR3 bases are TGTGCCTGGAGTCGGGCAGGCGGGGGAGCTCGCTCTGGAAACACCATATATTTT.

The CDR3 bases are TGTGCCAGCTTGGGGGGTACGTACGAGCAGTACTTC. Its protein is CASLGGTYEQYF. The chain couples TRBV2 to TRBJ2-7; D is perhaps TRBD2 (6 bases). This CDR3 region has 12 residues. V lost 8 bases, J lost 4 bases, and 12 bases lay in between. Germline V gene lookup returns CDR1 SNHLY and CDR2 FYNNEI.

The chain recombines TRBV27 with TRBJ2-7, with D possibly TRBD1 on 6 matching bases. The CDR3 consists of 12 residues. The V end lost 2 bases, the J end lost 6 bases, and 8 bases lay between the germline ends. CDR1 and CDR2 from the germline V gene are MNHEY and SMNVEV (reference sequence). The chain's CDR3 is CASSLNRVEQYF. The CDR3, as DNA: TGTGCCAGCAGTTTAAACAGGGTCGAGCAGTACTTC.

This chain links TRBV9 with TRBJ2-7, with D unclear. Germline V gene sequence: CDR1 SGDLS, CDR2 YYNGEE. Trimming left V 4 bases short and J 0 bases short, with 2 bases between. The CDR3 spans 11 residues. CDR3 sequence: CASSSSYEQYF. The CDR3 nucleotides read TGTGCCAGCAGCTCCTCCTACGAGCAGTACTTC.